A single sample is the source of the 9 T cell receptor beta chains below, sequenced in a study of OX40 agonist ivuxolimab in advanced cancers. Clones were read by immunoSEQ multiplex PCR, and TCRdb kept only the in-frame ones, dropping some. The sample holds approximately 77,000 clones, 80% to 95% seen once. The specimen was CD4+ or CD8+ T cells sorted from blood, collected in a trial of the OX40 agonist ivuxolimab. The receptor source for this set is an adult with an advanced solid tumor such as melanoma, head and neck, liver or kidney cancer.

The chain uses TRBV5-4 and TRBJ1-2; 8 bases fit TRBD1. This CDR3 has 17 residues. Per germline, CDR1 SGHNT and CDR2 YYREEE (reference sequence). With V trimmed by 2 bases and J by 1 base, 10 bases remained unmatched. This CDR3 reads CASSLTGGFAGNYGYTF. Written as DNA, the CDR3 is TGTGCCAGCAGCTTAACAGGGGGGTTCGCGGGTAACTATGGCTACACCTTC.

The chain recombines TRBV19 with TRBJ2-5, with unresolved D. Trimming shortened V by 3 bases and J by 2 bases, and 4 bases separated the two germline ends. The CDR3 extends over 12 amino acids. Germline values: CDR1 LNHDA, CDR2 SQIVND (reference sequence). The CDR3 spells CASSMVQETQYF. The CDR3 DNA follows: TGTGCCAGTAGTATGGTACAAGAGACCCAGTACTTC.

The CDR3 coding sequence is TGCGCCAGCAGCCAAGAGAGCAGGGCTAGAAGTTGGTATTTT. Translated: CASSQESRARSWYF. The chain joins TRBV4-1 to TRBJ2-3, with D possibly being TRBD1 (5 bases). The CDR3 extends over 14 amino acids. Germline CDR1 MGHRA, CDR2 YSYEKL. V was trimmed by 0 bases and J by 14 bases, leaving 18 bases between them.

This chain uses TRBV9 with TRBJ1-1, with D maybe TRBD1 (6 bases). The length of the CDR3 is 15 residues. Germline V gene sequence: CDR1 SGDLS, CDR2 YYNGEE. V lost 0 bases and J 6 bases, leaving 15 bases between the germline ends. CDR3 in amino acids: CASSVDVTGGPEAFF. DNA of the CDR3: TGTGCCAGCAGCGTAGATGTGACAGGAGGACCTGAAGCTTTCTTT. Full variable domain (outside the CDR3, taken from reference TRBV9 and TRBJ1-1): DSGVTQTPKHLITATGQRVTLRCSPRSGDLSVYWYQQSLDQGLQFLIQYYNGEERAKGNILERFSAQQFPDLHSELNLSSLELGDSALYFCASSVDVTGGPEAFFGQGTRLTVV.

J is TRBJ2-7 and V is TRBV19, with unresolved D. This CDR3 has 13 residues. V lost 6 bases and J lost 0, with 9 bases in between. Germline loops: CDR1 LNHDA, CDR2 SQIVND (reference sequence). Here the CDR3 DNA reads TGTGCCAGTAGCAGGTCCACCTCCTACGAGCAGTACTTC. It codes for CASSRSTSYEQYF.

The chain employs TRBV21-1 and TRBJ1-3. TRBV21-1 is recorded as a pseudogene. The CDR3 is 16 amino acids. CDR3 DNA: TGTGCCAGCAGCAAAGTGAGCGGTTCCTCTGGAAACACCATATATTTT. Translated: CASSKVSGSSGNTIYF.

The chain employs TRBV28 and TRBJ2-1; 9 bases align to TRBD2. Per germline, CDR1 MDHEN and CDR2 SYDVKM. The junction had 6 bases not matched to a gene; V was cut back by 4 bases and J by 2 bases. The CDR3 is made up of 16 amino acids. The CDR3 loop is CASSSSGTSPYNEQFF. CDR3 DNA sequence: TGTGCCAGCAGTTCATCCGGGACTAGCCCCTACAATGAGCAGTTCTTC.

This rearrangement joins TRBV7-3 to TRBJ2-1, with D tentatively TRBD2 (6 bases). V was clipped by 1 base and J by 5 bases, with 9 bases between them. This CDR3 comprises 14 residues. Looked up from germline, CDR1 is SGHTA and CDR2 is FQGTGA. The CDR3 nucleotides are TGTGCCAGCAGCTTAAGCGGGGTAAACAATGAGCAGTTCTTC. Encoded protein: CASSLSGVNNEQFF.

In its sample, this clone was seen a few times. Mismatch with germline at one junction end may stem from a read error. This chain connects TRBV7-2 to TRBJ1-6; D not resolved. This CDR3 has 16 residues. CDR1 and CDR2 (germline): SGHTA, FQGNSA. CDR3: CASSIAAAGLYSPLHF. The CDR3 coding sequence is TGTGCCAGCAGCATAGCCGCCGCAGGCCTTTATTCACCCCTCCACTTT.